A single sample gave rise to the 12 T cell receptor beta chains below, sequenced in a study of blood T cell repertoires in COVID-19. Assay used: immunoSEQ multiplex PCR; TCRdb lists only in-frame clones, some missing. The sample has about 88,000 clones, around nine tenths seen once. The sequencing input was peripheral blood. These receptors were collected from a man older than 75 with acute or convalescent COVID-19.

The chain uses TRBV19 and TRBJ1-6; 7 bases are a match to TRBD1. The CDR3 is 15 amino acids. V was pared by 5 bases and J by 10 bases, with 11 bases of the junction left unmatched. Per the germline V gene, CDR1 is LNHDA and CDR2 is SQIVND (reference sequence). This CDR3 reads CASSVRQGSGSPLHF. The CDR3 DNA follows: TGTGCCAGTAGTGTCCGACAGGGCTCAGGATCACCCCTCCACTTT.

The genes are TRBV6-5 and TRBJ1-4; 9 bases match TRBD1. The CDR3 loop spans 14 amino acids. Trimming at V came to 6 bases and at J to 7 bases, leaving 6 bases not matched to a gene. Germline V CDR1 and CDR2: MNHEY, SVGAGI. CDR3 sequence (DNA): TGTGCCAGCAGGACAAAGACAGGGGGTGAAAAACTGTTTTTT. As protein: CASRTKTGGEKLFF.

This clone was counted a single time. CDR3 residues: CASSLEWTSGTDTQYF. CDR3 coding DNA: TGTGCCAGCAGTTTAGAGTGGACTAGCGGTACAGATACGCAGTATTTT. V usage is TRBV28 and J usage is TRBJ2-3, with 10 bases that match TRBD2. The CDR3 runs 16 residues. V gave up 2 bases and J gave up 3 bases; unmatched junction bases: 5. Germline loops: CDR1 MDHEN, CDR2 SYDVKM.

This clone was recorded only once. The chain couples TRBV10-3 to TRBJ1-5, with D uncertain. The CDR3 runs to 15 residues. Trimming removed 4 bases at V and 0 bases at J, with 10 bases between. Germline assignment: CDR1 ENHRY and CDR2 SYGVKD. The DNA for the CDR3 is TGTGCCATCAGTGTTACGGGGTATAGCAATCAGCCCCAGCATTTT. Protein: CAISVTGYSNQPQHF.

This chain uses TRBV18 with TRBJ1-1; possibly TRBD1 for D (5 bases). Trimming took 3 bases from V and 1 from J, leaving 12 bases between them. CDR1 KGHSH and CDR2 LQKENI come from the germline V gene. The CDR3 is 15 residues long. CDR3 amino acids: CASSPQGGANTEAFF. The CDR3 region has the DNA TGTGCCAGCTCACCCCAGGGAGGTGCGAACACTGAAGCTTTCTTT.

By sample share, this clone is medium-sized. The chain employs TRBV28 and TRBJ2-5; TRBD1 aligns across 7 bases. Germline V lookup: CDR1 MDHEN, CDR2 SYDVKM. J was trimmed by 4 bases and V by 2 bases; bases with no gene match: 10. CDR3 length: 16 amino acids. The CDR3 sequence: CASSLTGVYLLETQYF. CDR3 DNA: TGTGCCAGCAGTTTAACAGGGGTGTATCTCTTAGAGACCCAGTACTTC.

The rearrangement joins TRBV19 to TRBJ1-5, with a possible D match to TRBD1 (6 bases). Germline CDR1 and CDR2: LNHDA and SQIVND (reference sequence). CDR3 size: 15 residues. The V end lost 3 bases, the J end lost 4 bases, and 13 bases lay between the germline ends. As DNA, the CDR3 is TGTGCCAGTAGTATGACAGGAAAGGGGAATCAGCCCCAGCATTTT. The encoded protein is CASSMTGKGNQPQHF.

The chain joins TRBV25-1 to TRBJ2-3; D is perhaps TRBD1 (6 bases). The CDR3 is 15 residues long. V lost 4 bases to trimming and J lost 0 bases, with 11 bases between them. Germline CDR1 is MGHDK and CDR2 is SYGVNS. The DNA for the CDR3 is TGTGCCAGCAGTGGTACAGGGCATAGCACAGATACGCAGTATTTT. Translation gives CASSGTGHSTDTQYF.

This clone showed up just a few times. The chain joins TRBV6-5 to TRBJ1-2; no firm D call. The germline V gene encodes CDR1 MNHEY and CDR2 SVGAGI. CDR3 length: 11 residues. Trimming took off 7 bases at V and 7 bases at J, with 10 bases between the two ends. The CDR3 DNA reads as TGTGCCAGCATGAGGGTAACTGGCTACACCTTC. Translation: CASMRVTGYTF.

The chain employs TRBV7-9 and TRBJ2-3, with TRBD1 as a possible D gene (6 bases). The germline CDR1 and CDR2 sequences are SEHNR and FQNEAQ (reference sequence). Trimming removed 4 bases at V and 1 base at J, with 12 bases between. The CDR3 is made up of 15 amino acids. The CDR3 nucleotides read TGTGCCAGCAGCTCAGGGGTTTGGGGCACAGATACGCAGTATTTT. It yields the protein CASSSGVWGTDTQYF.

The chain joins TRBV12-3 or TRBV12-4 to TRBJ1-1, with a tentative D call TRBD1 (5 bases). Trimming cost V 6 bases and J 5 bases, with 10 bases left between them. The CDR3 is 12 amino acids. This CDR3 reads CASSREATEAFF. Here the CDR3 DNA reads TGTGCCAGCAGCAGGGAGGCGACTGAAGCTTTCTTT.

J is TRBJ2-2 and V is TRBV5-1, with TRBD2 identical over 12 bases. The CDR3 totals 17 residues. The germline V gene has CDR1 SGHRS and CDR2 YFSETQ. V shed 3 bases and J 6 bases; nucleotides not matched to a gene: 9. CDR3 protein: CASSSGASGGASGELFF. Here the CDR3 DNA reads TGCGCCAGCAGCTCGGGAGCTAGCGGGGGGGCATCCGGGGAGCTGTTTTTT.